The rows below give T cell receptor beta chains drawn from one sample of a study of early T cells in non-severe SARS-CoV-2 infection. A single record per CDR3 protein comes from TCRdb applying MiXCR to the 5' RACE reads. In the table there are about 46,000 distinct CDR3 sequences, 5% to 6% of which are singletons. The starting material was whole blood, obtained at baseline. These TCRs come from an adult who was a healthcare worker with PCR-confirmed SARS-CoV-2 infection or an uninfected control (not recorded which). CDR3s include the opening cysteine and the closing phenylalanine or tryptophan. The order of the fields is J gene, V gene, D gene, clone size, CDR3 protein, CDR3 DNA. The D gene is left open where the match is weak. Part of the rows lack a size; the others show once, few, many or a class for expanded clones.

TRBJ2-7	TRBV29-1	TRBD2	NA	CSATSGNYEQYF	TGCAGCGCCACTAGCGGGAACTACGAGCAGTACTTC
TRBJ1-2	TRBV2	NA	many	CASSLVQDYTF	TGTGCCAGCAGCTTGGTCCAGGACTACACCTTC
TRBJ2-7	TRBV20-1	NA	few	CSARLPGTRGYEQYF	TGCAGTGCCCGGCTACCGGGGACGAGGGGATACGAGCAGTACTTC
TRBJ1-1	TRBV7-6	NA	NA	CASSLTVDTEAFF	TGTGCCAGCAGCCTTACAGTAGACACTGAAGCTTTCTTT
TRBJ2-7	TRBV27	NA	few	CASSRQDGSYEQYF	TGTGCCAGCAGTAGGCAGGACGGGTCCTACGAGCAGTACTTC
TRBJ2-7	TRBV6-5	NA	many	CASSWSPGDYEQYF	TGTGCCAGCAGTTGGAGCCCAGGGGACTACGAGCAGTACTTC
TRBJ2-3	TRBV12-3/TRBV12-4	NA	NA	CASSLIGAGTDTQYF	TGTGCCAGCAGCCTTATAGGAGCAGGCACAGATACGCAGTATTTT
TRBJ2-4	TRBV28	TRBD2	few	CASSLFAPLAGPGKNIQYF	TGTGCCAGCAGTTTATTTGCCCCCCTAGCGGGACCCGGCAAAAACATTCAGTACTTC
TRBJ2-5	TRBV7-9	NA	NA	CASSFIPHRGETQYF	TGTGCCAGCAGCTTTATCCCCCACCGGGGAGAGACCCAGTACTTC
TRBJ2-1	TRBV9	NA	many	CASSVAEGQINEQFF	TGTGCCAGCAGCGTAGCTGAGGGACAAATCAATGAGCAGTTCTTC
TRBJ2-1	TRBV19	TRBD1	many	CASSIVGTGLRYNEQFF	TGTGCCAGTAGTATAGTGGGGACAGGCCTCCGCTACAATGAGCAGTTCTTC
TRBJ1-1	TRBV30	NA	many	CAWSVDTEAFF	TGTGCCTGGAGTGTTGACACTGAAGCTTTCTTT
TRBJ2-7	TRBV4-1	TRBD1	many	CASSQGPAGTGIDEQYF	TGCGCCAGCAGCCAAGGACCCGCCGGGACAGGGATCGACGAGCAGTACTTC
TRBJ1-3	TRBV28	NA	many	CASSIQGRVNTIYF	TGTGCCAGCAGTATCCAGGGTCGTGTAAACACCATATATTTT
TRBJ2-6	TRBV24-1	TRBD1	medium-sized	CATSDSPGQGFSGANVLTF	TGTGCCACCAGTGACTCACCGGGACAGGGGTTCTCTGGGGCCAACGTCCTGACTTTC
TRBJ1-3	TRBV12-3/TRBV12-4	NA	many	CASRTDELENTIYF	TGTGCCAGCAGGACAGACGAACTGGAAAACACCATATATTTT
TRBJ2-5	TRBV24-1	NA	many	CATSDSRGSETQYF	TGTGCCACCAGTGATTCGCGGGGTTCAGAGACCCAGTACTTC
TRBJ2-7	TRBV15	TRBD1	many	CATSRDRQGREQYF	TGTGCCACCAGCAGAGATCGACAGGGGCGGGAGCAGTACTTC
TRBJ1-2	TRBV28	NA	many	CASSLQELQSGGYTF	TGTGCCAGCAGTTTACAGGAACTTCAGTCGGGCGGCTACACCTTC
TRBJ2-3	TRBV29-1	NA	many	CSWRMGSTDTQYF	TGCAGTTGGCGAATGGGTAGCACAGATACGCAGTATTTT
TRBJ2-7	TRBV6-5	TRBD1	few	CASSQDRGSTYEQYF	TGTGCCAGCAGTCAAGACAGGGGTTCCACCTACGAGCAGTACTTC
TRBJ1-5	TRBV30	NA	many	CAWAGKSNQPQHF	TGTGCCTGGGCCGGGAAAAGCAATCAGCCCCAGCATTTT
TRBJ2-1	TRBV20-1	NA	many	CSAKGASGPDYNEQFF	TGCAGTGCAAAGGGGGCTAGCGGGCCCGACTACAATGAGCAGTTCTTC
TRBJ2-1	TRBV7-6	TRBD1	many	CASSQPGQGRYEQFF	TGTGCCAGCAGTCAACCGGGACAGGGTCGGTATGAGCAGTTCTTC
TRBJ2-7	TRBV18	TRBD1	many	CASSPPGTGPSSYEQYF	TGTGCCAGCTCACCACCTGGGACAGGGCCTAGCTCCTACGAGCAGTACTTC
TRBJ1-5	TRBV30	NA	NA	CAWSGLLDQPQHF	TGTGCCTGGAGCGGGCTTCTTGATCAGCCCCAGCATTTT
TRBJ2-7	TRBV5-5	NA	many	CASSLASYNYEQYF	TGTGCCAGCAGCTTGGCGTCTTACAACTACGAGCAGTACTTC
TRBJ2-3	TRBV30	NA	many	CAWRRAVSTDTQYF	TGTGCCTGGAGGCGGGCGGTTAGCACAGATACGCAGTATTTT
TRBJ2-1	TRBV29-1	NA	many	CSVDQVGEQFF	TGCAGCGTGGATCAGGTGGGCGAGCAGTTCTTC
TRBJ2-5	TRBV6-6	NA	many	CASSYEGRREETQYF	TGTGCCAGCAGTTACGAGGGACGTAGGGAAGAGACCCAGTACTTC
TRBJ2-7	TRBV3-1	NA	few	CASSRGHYYEQYF	TGTGCCAGCAGCCGAGGGCATTACTACGAGCAGTACTTC
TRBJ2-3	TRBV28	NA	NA	CASSPGPPPSTDTQYF	TGTGCCAGCAGTCCGGGACCTCCACCTAGCACAGATACGCAGTATTTT
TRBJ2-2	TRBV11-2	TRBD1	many	CASSLPGQGSGELFF	TGTGCCAGCAGCTTACCGGGACAGGGGTCCGGGGAGCTGTTTTTT
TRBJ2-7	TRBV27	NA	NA	CASNGADYEQYF	TGTGCCAGCAACGGGGCAGACTACGAGCAGTACTTC
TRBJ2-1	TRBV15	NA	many	CATSPHQAGSYNEQFF	TGTGCCACCAGCCCTCACCAGGCTGGTTCCTACAATGAGCAGTTCTTC
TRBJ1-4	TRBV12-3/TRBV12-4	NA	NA	CASSAGLKLANEKLFF	TGTGCCAGCAGTGCGGGACTGAAGTTGGCAAATGAAAAACTGTTTTTT
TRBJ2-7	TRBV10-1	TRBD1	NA	CASSTQGGRGEQYF	TGCGCCAGCAGCACCCAAGGGGGCCGGGGCGAGCAGTACTTC
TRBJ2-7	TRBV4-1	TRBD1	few	CASSQPGQGTYEQYF	TGCGCCAGCAGCCAGCCGGGACAGGGGACCTACGAGCAGTACTTC
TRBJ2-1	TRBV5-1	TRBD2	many	CASSLGQRGSYNEQFF	TGCGCCAGCAGCTTGGGCCAGCGGGGTTCCTACAATGAGCAGTTCTTC
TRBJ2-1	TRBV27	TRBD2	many	CASSPISLAGVTYNEQFF	TGTGCCAGCAGCCCTATAAGTCTAGCGGGAGTTACCTACAATGAGCAGTTCTTC
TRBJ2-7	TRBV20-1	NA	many	CSLALPGRSTYEQYF	TGCAGCCTCGCCTTGCCGGGACGATCTACCTACGAGCAGTACTTC
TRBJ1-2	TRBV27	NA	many	CASSFAQNYGYTF	TGTGCCAGCAGTTTTGCACAAAACTATGGCTACACCTTC
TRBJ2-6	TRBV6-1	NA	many	CASSKDSSGANVLTF	TGTGCCAGCAGTAAAGACAGCTCTGGGGCCAACGTCCTGACTTTC
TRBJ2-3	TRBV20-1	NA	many	CSARGRRDFTDTQYF	TGCAGTGCTAGAGGACGACGGGACTTCACAGATACGCAGTATTTT
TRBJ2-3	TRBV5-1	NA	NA	CASSFHTGITDTQYF	TGCGCCAGCAGCTTCCATACAGGGATCACAGATACGCAGTATTTT